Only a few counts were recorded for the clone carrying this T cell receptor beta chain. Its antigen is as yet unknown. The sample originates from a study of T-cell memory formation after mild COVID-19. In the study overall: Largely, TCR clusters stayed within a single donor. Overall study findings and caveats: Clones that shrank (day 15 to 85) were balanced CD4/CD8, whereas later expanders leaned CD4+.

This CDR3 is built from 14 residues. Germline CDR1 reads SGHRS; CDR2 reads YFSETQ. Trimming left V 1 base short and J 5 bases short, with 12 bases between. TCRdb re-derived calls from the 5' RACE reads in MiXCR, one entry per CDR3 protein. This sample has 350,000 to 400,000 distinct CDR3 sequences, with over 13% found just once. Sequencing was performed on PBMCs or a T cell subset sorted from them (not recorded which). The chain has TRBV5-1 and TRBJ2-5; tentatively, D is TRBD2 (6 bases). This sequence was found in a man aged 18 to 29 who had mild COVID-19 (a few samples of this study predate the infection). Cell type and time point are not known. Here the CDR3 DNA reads TGCGCCAGCAGCTTGCTAGGGGAGGAGGAGACCCAGTACTTC. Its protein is CASSLLGEEETQYF.